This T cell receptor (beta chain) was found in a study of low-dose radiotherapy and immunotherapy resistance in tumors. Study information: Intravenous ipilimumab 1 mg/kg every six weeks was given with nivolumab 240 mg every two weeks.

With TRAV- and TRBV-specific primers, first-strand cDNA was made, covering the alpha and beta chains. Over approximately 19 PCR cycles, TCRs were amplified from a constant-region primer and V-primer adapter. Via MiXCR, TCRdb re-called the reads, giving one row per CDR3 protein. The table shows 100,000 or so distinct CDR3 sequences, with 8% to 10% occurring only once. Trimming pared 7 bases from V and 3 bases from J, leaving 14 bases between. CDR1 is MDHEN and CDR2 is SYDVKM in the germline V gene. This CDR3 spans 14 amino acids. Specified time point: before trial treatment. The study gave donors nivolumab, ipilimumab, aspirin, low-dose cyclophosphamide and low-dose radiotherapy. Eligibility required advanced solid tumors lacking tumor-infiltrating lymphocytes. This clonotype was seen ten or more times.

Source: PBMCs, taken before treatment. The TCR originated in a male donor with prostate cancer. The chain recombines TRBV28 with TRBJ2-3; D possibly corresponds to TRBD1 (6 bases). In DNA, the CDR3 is TGTGCCAGCATTCCGGACAGAGAAACAGATACGCAGTATTTT. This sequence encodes CASIPDRETDTQYF.